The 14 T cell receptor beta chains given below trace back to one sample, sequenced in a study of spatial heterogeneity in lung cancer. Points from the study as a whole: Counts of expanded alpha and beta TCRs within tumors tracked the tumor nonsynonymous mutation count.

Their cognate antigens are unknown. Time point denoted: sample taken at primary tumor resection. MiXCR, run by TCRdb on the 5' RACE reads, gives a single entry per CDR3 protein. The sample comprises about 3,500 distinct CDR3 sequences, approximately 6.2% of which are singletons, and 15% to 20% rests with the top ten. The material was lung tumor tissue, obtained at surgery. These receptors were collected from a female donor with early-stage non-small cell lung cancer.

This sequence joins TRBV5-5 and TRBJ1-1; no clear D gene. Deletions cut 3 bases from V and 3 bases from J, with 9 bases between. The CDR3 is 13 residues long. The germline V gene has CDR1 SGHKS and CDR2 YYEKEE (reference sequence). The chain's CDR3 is CASSSFGDTEAFF. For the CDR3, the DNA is TGTGCCAGCAGCTCCTTCGGGGACACTGAAGCTTTCTTT.

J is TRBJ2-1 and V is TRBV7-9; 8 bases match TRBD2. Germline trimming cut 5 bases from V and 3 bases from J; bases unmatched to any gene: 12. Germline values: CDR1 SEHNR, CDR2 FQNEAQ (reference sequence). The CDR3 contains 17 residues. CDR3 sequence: CASSDNLLAGSYNEQFF. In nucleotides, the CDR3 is TGTGCCAGCAGCGACAACCTTTTAGCGGGGAGCTACAATGAGCAGTTCTTC. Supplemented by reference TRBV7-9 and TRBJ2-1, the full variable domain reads DTGVSQNPRHKITKRGQNVTFRCDPISEHNRLYWYRQTLGQGPEFLTYFQNEAQLEKSRLLSDRFSAERPKGSFSTLEIQRTEQGDSAMYLCASSDNLLAGSYNEQFFGPGTRLTVL.

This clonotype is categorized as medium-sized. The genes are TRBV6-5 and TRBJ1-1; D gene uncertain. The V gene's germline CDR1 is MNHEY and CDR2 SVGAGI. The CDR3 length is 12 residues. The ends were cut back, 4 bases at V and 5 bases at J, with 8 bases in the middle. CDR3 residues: CASSSLRTEAFF. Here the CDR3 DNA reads TGTGCCAGCAGTTCCCTGAGGACTGAAGCTTTCTTT.

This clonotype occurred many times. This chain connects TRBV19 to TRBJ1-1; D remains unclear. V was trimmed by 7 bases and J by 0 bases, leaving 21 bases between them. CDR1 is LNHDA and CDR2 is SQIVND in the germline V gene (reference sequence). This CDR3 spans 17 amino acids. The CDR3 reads CASTPGWSPTMNTEAFF. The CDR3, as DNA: TGTGCCAGTACCCCGGGGTGGTCACCCACTATGAACACTGAAGCTTTCTTT.

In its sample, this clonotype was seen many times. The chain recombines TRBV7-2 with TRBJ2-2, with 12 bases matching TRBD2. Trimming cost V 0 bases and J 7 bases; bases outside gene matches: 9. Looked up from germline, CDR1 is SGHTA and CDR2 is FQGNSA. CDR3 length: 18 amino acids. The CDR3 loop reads CASSLAPSGRAGNGELFF. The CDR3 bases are TGTGCCAGCAGCTTAGCGCCTAGCGGGAGGGCCGGGAACGGGGAGCTGTTTTTT.

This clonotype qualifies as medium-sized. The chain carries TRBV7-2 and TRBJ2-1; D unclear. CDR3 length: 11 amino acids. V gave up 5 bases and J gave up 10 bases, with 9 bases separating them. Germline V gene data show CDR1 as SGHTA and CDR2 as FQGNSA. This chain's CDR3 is CASSPREEQFF. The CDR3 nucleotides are TGTGCCAGCAGCCCCCGCGAAGAGCAGTTCTTC. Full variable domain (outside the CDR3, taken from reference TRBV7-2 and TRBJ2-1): GAGVSQSPSNKVTEKGKDVELRCDPISGHTALYWYRQSLGQGLEFLIYFQGNSAPDKSGLPSDRFSAERTGGSVSTLTIQRTQQEDSAVYLCASSPREEQFFGPGTRLTVL.

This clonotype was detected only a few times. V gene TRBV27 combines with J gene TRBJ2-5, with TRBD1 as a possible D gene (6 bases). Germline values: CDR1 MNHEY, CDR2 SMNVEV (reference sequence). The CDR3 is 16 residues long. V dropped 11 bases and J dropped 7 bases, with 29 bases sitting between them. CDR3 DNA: TGTGCCCGAGAAACGGACAGTTTTGGGCGTTCCGCGACCCAGTACTTC. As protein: CARETDSFGRSATQYF.

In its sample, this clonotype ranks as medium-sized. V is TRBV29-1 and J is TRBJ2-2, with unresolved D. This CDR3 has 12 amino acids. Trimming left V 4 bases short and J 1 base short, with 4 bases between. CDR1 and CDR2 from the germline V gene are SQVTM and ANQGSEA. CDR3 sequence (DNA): TGCAGCGTTGCCAAGAACACCGGGGAGCTGTTTTTT. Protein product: CSVAKNTGELFF.

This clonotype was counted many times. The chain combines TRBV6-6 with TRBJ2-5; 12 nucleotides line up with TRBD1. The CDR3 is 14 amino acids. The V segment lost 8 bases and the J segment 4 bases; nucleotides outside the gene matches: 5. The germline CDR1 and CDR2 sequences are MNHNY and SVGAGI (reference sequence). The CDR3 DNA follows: TGTGCCAGCGTTGGGACAGGGGGCAGAGAGACCCAGTACTTC. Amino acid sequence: CASVGTGGRETQYF.

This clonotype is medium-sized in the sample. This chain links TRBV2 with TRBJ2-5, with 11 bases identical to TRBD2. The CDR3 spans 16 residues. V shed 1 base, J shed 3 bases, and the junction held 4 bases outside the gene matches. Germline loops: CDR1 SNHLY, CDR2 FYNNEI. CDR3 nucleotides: TGTGCCAGCAGTGAAGTGGGACTAGCGGTGGAAGAGACCCAGTACTTC. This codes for CASSEVGLAVEETQYF. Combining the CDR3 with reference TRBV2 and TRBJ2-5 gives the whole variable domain EPEVTQTPSHQVTQMGQEVILRCVPISNHLYFYWYRQILGQKVEFLVSFYNNEISEKSEIFDDQFSVERPDGSNFTLKIRSTKLEDSAMYFCASSEVGLAVEETQYFGPGTRLLVL.

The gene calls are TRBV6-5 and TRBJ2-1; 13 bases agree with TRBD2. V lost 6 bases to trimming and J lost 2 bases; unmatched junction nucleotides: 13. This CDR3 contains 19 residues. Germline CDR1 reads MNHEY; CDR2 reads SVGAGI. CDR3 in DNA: TGTGCCAGCAGCGGTACCGGGACTAGCGGGAATGGGGCCTACAATGAGCAGTTCTTC. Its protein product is CASSGTGTSGNGAYNEQFF.

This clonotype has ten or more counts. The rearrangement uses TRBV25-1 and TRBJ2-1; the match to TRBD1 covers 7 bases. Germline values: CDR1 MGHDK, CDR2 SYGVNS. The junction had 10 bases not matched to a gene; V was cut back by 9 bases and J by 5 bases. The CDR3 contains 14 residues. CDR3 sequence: CASRETGRHNEQFF. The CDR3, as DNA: TGTGCCAGTCGAGAGACAGGGAGACACAATGAGCAGTTCTTC.

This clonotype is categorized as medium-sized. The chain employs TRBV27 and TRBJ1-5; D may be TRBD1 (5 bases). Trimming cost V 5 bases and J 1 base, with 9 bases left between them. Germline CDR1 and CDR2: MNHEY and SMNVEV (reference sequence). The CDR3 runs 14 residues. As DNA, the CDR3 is TGTGCCAGCAGTCGCAGGGCAAGCAATCAGCCCCAGCATTTT. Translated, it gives CASSRRASNQPQHF.

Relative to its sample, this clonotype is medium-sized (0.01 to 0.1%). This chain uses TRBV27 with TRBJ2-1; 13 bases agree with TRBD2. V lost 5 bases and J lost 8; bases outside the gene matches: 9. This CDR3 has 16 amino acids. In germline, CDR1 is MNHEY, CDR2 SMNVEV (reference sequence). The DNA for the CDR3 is TGTGCCAGCAGTGGAGCTAGGACTAGCGGGAGCGATGAGCAGTTCTTC. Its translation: CASSGARTSGSDEQFF.